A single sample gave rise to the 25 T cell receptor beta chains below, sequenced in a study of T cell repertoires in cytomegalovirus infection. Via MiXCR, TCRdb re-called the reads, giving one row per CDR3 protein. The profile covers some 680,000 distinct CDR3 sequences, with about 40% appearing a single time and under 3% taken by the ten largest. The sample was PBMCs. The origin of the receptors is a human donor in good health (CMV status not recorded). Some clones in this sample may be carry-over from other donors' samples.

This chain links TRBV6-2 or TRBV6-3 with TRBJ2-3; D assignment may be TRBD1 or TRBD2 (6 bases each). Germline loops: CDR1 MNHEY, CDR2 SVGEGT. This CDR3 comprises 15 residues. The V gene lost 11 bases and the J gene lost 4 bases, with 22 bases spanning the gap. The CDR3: CAGSLGGLGADTQYF. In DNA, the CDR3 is TGTGCCGGCTCCCTAGGGGGGCTAGGGGCAGATACGCAGTATTTT.

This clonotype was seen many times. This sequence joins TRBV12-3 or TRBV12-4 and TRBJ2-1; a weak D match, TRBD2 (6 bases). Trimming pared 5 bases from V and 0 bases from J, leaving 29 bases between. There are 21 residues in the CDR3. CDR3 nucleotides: TGTGCCAGCAGTCTTTACCTCCGGGAGATCTCCCGTAGGAGCTCCTACAATGAGCAGTTCTTC. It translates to CASSLYLREISRRSSYNEQFF.

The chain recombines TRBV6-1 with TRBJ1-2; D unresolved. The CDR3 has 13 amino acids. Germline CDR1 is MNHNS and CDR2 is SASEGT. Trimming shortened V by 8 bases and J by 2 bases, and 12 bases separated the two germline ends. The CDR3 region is CASFTTGNYGYTF. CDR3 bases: TGTGCCAGCTTTACGACGGGGAACTATGGCTACACCTTC.

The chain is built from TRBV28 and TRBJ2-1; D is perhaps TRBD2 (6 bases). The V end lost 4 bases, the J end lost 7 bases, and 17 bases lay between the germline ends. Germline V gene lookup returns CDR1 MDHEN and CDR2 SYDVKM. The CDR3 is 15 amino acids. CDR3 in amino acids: CASSSLASALNEQFF. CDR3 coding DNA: TGTGCCAGCAGTTCACTAGCTTCAGCACTTAATGAGCAGTTCTTC.

CDR3 sequence: CSVDWAGNTEAFF. CDR3 bases: TGCAGCGTTGATTGGGCAGGGAACACTGAAGCTTTCTTT. V gene TRBV29-1 combines with J gene TRBJ1-1; D not resolved. The germline V gene encodes CDR1 SQVTM and CDR2 ANQGSEA. This CDR3 has 13 amino acids. The ends were cut back, 3 bases at V and 1 base at J, with 9 bases in the middle.

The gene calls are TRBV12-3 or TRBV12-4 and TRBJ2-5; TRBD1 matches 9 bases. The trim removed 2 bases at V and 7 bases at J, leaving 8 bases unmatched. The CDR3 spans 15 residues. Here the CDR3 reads CASSLSSQGARTQYF. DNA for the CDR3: TGTGCCAGCAGTTTATCCTCACAGGGGGCGAGGACCCAGTACTTC.

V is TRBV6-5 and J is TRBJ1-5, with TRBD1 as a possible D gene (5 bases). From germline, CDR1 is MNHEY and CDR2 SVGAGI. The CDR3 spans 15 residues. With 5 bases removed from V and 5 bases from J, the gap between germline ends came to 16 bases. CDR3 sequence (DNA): TGTGCCAGCAGTGCCAGCGGGACTACTCATCAGCCCCAGCATTTT. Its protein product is CASSASGTTHQPQHF.

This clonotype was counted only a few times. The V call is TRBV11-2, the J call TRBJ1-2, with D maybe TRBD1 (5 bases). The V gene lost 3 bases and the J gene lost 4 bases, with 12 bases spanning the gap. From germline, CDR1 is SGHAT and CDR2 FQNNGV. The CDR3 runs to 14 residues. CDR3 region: CASSFRRQSYGYTF. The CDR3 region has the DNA TGTGCCAGCAGCTTTCGGAGACAGAGCTATGGCTACACCTTC. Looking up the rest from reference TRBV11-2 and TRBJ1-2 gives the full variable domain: EAGVAQSPRYKIIEKRQSVAFWCNPISGHATLYWYQQILGQGPKLLIQFQNNGVVDDSQLPKDRFSAERLKGVDSTLKIQPAKLEDSAVYLCASSFRRQSYGYTFGSGTRLTVV.

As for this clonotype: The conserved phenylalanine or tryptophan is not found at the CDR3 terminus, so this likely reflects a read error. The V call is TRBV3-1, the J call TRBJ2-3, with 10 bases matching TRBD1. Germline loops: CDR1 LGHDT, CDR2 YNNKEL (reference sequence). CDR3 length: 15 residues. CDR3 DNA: TGTGCAAGCCGCCAATGGGACAGGGGAGTAGATACGCAGTATTTG. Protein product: CASRQWDRGVDTQYL.

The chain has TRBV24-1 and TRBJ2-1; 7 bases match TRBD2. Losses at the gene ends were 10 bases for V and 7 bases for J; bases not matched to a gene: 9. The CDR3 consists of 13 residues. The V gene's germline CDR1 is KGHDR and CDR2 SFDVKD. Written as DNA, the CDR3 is TGTGCCACGGGGGAGCAGGGAGGGAATGAGCAGTTCTTC. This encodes CATGEQGGNEQFF.

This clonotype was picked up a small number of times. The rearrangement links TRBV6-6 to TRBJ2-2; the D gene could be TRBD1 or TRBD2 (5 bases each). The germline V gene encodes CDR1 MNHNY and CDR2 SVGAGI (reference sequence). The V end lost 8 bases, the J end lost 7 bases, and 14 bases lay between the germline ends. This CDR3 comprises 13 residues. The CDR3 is CASVRGTGGELFF. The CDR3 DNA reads TGTGCCAGCGTTCGGGGCACGGGCGGGGAGCTGTTTTTT.

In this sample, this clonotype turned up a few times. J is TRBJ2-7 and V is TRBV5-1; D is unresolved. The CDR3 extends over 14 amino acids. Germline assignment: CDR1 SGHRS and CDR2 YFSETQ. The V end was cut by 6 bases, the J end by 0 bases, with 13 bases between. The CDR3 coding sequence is TGCGCCAGCAAGGAAGGGTACCCCTCCTACGAGCAGTACTTC. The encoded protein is CASKEGYPSYEQYF.

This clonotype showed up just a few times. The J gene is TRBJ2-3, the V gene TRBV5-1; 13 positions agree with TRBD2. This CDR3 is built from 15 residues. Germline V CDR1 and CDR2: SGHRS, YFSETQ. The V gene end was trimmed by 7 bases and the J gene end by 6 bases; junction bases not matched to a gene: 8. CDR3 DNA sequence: TGCGCCAGCGGCCGAGGACTAGCGGGAGAGGATACGCAGTATTTT. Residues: CASGRGLAGEDTQYF.

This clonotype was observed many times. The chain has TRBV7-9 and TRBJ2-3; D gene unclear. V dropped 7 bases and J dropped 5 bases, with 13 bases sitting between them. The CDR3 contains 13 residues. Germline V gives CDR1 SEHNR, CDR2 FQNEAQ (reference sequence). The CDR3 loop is CASTPFTGDTQYF. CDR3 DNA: TGTGCCAGCACCCCATTTACGGGAGATACGCAGTATTTT.

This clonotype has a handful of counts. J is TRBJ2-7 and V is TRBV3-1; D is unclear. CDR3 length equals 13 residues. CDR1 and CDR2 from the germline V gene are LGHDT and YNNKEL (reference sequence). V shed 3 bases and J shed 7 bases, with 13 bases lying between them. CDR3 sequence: CASSHGRVGEQYF. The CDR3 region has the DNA TGTGCCAGCAGCCACGGAAGGGTGGGGGAGCAGTACTTC.

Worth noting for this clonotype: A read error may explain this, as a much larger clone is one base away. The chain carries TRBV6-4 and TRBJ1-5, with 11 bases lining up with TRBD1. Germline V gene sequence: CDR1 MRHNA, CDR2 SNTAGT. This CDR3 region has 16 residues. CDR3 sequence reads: CACSDPGQGASQPQHF. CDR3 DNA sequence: TGTGCCTGCAGTGACCCCGGACAGGGGGCATCTCAGCCCCAGCATTTT.

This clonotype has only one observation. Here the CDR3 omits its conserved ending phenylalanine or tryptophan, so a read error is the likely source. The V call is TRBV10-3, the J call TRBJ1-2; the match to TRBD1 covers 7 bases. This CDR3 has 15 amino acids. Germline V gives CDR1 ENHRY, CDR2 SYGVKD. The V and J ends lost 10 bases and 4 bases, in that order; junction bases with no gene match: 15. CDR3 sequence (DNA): TGTGCCACCTGGGACAGAGTAGGACGTTCCTATGGCTACACCCTC. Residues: CATWDRVGRSYGYTL.

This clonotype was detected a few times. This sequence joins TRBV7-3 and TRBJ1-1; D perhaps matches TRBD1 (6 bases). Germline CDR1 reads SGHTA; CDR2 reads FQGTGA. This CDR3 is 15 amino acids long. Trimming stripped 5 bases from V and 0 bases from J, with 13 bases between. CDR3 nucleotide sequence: TGTGCCAGCAGCCCGAGAGGGGGGCTGAACACTGAAGCTTTCTTT. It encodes CASSPRGGLNTEAFF.

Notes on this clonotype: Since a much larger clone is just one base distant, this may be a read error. CDR3 in DNA: TGTGACAGCCGGGACAGTTATGGCTACACCTTC. This gives the protein CDSRDSYGYTF. The gene calls are TRBV19 and TRBJ1-2; 7 bases align to TRBD1. The CDR3 sequence is 11 residues long. Germline loops: CDR1 LNHDA, CDR2 SQIVND (reference sequence). The full variable domain, with the rest looked up from reference TRBV19 and TRBJ1-2, is DGGITQSPKYLFRKEGQNVTLSCEQNLNHDAMYWYRQDPGQGLRLIYYSQIVNDFQKGDIAEGYSVSREKKESFPLTVTSAQKNPTAFYLCDSRDSYGYTFGSGTRLTVV.

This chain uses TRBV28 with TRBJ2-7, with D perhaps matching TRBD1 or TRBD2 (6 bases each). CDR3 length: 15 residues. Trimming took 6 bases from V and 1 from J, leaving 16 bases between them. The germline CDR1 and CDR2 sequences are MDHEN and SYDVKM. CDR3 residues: CASRMRGQGSYEQYF. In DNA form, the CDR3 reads TGTGCCAGCAGGATGCGGGGCCAGGGGTCCTACGAGCAGTACTTC.

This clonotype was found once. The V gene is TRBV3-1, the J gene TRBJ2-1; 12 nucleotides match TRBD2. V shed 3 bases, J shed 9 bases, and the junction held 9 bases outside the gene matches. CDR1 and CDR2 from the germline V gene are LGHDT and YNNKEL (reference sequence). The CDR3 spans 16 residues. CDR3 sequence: CASSHSGGLAGSEQFF. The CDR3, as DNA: TGTGCCAGCAGCCATAGCGGCGGACTAGCGGGGAGTGAGCAGTTCTTC.

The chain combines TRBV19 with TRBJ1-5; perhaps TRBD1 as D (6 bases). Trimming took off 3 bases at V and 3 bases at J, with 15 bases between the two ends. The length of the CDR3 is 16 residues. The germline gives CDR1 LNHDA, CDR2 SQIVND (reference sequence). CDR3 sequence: CASSMTAGTPNQPQHF. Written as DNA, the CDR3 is TGTGCCAGTAGTATGACCGCCGGGACACCCAATCAGCCCCAGCATTTT.

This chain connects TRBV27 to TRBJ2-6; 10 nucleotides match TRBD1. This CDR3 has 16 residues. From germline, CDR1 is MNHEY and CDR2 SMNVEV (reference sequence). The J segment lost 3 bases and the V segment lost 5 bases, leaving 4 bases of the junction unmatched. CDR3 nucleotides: TGTGCCAGCAGTCGACAGGGGGCAATTGGGGCCAACGTCCTGACTTTC. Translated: CASSRQGAIGANVLTF.

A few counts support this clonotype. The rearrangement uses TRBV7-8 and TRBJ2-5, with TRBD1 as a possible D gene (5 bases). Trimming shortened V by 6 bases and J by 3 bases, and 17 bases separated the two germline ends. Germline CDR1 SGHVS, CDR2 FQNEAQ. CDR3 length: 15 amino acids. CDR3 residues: CASSNGAGSKETQYF. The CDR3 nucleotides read TGTGCCAGCAGTAATGGGGCAGGCTCCAAAGAGACCCAGTACTTC.

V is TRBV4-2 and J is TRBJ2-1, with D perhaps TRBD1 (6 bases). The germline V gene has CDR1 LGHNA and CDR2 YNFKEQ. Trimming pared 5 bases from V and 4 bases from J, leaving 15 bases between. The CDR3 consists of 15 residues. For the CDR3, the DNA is TGTGCCAGCAGCACACCGACAGGATCTTACAATGAGCAGTTCTTC. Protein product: CASSTPTGSYNEQFF.